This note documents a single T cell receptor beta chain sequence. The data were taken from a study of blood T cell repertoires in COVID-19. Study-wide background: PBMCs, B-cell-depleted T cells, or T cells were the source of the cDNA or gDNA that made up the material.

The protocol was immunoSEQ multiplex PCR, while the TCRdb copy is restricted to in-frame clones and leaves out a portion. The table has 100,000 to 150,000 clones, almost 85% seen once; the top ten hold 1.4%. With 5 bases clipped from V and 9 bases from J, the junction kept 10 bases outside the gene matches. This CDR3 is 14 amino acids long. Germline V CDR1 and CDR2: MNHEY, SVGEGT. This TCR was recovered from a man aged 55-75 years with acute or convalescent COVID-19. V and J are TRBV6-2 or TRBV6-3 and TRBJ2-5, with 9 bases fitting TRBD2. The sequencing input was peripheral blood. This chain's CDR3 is CASSASSGSRAQYF. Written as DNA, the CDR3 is TGTGCCAGCAGTGCTAGTAGCGGGAGTAGGGCCCAGTACTTC.